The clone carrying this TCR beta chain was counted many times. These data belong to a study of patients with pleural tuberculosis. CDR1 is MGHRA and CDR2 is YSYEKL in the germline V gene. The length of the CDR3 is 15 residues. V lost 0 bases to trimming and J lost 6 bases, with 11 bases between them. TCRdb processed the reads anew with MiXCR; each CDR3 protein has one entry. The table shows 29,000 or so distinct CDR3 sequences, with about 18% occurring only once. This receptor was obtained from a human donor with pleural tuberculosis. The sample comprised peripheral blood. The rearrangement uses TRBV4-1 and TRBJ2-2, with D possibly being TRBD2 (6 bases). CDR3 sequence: CASSQDGGSAGELFF. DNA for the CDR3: TGCGCCAGCAGCCAAGATGGGGGGAGCGCCGGGGAGCTGTTTTTT.